The TCR beta chain under discussion was sequenced for a study of OX40 agonist ivuxolimab in advanced cancers. For the study at large: The patients received agonistic anti-OX40 (CD134) antibody ivuxolimab. Earlier treatment with anti-PD-1, anti-PD-L1 or anti-CTLA-4 was permitted, and over 35% had received some.

This table comes from immunoSEQ multiplex PCR, and its TCRdb copy is limited to in-frame clones, with some not included. The sample lists some 97,000 clones, just over 90% seen once, with more than 0.25% in the top ten. Findings and limits, study-wide: There were, on average, more expanded clones in CD8+ T cells than in CD4+.

Drawing of blood for sampling happened at baseline, at cycle 4 day 1, and at cycle 7 day 1. V shed 5 bases and J shed 0 bases, with 10 bases lying between them. This CDR3 spans 14 amino acids. Per the germline V gene, CDR1 is KGHSH and CDR2 is LQKENI. A word on this clone: Its antigen is unknown.

The sample in question was CD4+ or CD8+ T cells sorted from blood, obtained in a trial of the OX40 agonist ivuxolimab. The chain combines TRBV18 with TRBJ1-1; D call uncertain. The sequence came from an adult with an advanced solid tumor such as melanoma, head and neck, liver or kidney cancer. In nucleotides, the CDR3 is TGTGCCAGCTCAGCCAGGAATTTGAACACTGAAGCTTTCTTT. It encodes CASSARNLNTEAFF. Full variable domain (outside the CDR3, taken from reference TRBV18 and TRBJ1-1): NAGVMQNPRHLVRRRGQEARLRCSPMKGHSHVYWYRQLPEEGLKFMVYLQKENIIDESGMPKERFSAEFPKEGPSILRIQQVVRGDSAAYFCASSARNLNTEAFFGQGTRLTVV.